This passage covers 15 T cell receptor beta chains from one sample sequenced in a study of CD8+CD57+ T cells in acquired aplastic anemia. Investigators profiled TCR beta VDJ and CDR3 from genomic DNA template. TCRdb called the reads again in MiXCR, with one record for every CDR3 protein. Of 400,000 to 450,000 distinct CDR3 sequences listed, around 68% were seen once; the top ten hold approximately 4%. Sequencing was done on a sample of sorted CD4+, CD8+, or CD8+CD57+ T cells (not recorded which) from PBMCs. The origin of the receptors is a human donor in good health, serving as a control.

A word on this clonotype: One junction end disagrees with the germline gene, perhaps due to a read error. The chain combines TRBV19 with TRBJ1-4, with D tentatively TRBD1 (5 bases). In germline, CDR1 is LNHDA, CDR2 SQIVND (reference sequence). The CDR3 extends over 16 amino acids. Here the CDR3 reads CASATEPTRPHQKLLF. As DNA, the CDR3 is TGTGCCAGTGCGACAGAACCGACGCGACCCCATCAAAAACTGCTTTTT.

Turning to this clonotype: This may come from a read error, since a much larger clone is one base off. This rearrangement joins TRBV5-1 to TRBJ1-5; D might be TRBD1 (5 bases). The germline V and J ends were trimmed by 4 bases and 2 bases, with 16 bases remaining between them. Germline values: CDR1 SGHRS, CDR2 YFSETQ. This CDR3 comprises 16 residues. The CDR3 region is CASSQGRGAGNQPQHF. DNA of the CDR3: TGCGCCAGCAGCCAGGGTCGGGGCGCGGGCAATCAGCCCCAGCATTTT.

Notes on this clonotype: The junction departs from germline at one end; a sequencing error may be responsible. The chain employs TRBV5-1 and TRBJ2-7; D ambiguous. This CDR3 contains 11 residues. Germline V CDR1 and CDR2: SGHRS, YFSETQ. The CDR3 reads CASSVGNVQNF. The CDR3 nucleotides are TGTGCCAGCAGTGTGGGAAACGTGCAGAACTTC.

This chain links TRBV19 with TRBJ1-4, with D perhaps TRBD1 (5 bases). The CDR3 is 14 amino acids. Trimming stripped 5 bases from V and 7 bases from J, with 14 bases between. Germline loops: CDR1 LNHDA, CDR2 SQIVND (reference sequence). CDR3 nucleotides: TGTGCCAGTAGTCTCTCGGGGGGAGGTGAAAAACTGTTTTTT. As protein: CASSLSGGGEKLFF.

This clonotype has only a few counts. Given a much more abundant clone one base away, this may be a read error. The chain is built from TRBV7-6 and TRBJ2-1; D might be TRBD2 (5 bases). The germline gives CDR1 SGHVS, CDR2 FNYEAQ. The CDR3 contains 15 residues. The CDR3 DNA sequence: TGTGCCAGCAGTCCCCCTAGCAGGTCCTACAATGAGCGGTTCTTC. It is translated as CASSPPSRSYNERFF.

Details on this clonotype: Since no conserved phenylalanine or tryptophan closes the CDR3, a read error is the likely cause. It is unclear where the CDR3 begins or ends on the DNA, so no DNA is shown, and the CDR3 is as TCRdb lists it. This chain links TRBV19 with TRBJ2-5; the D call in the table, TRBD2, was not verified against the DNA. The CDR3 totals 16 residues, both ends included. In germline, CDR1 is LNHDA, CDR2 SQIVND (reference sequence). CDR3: CASSRRGSYVHTSRSV.

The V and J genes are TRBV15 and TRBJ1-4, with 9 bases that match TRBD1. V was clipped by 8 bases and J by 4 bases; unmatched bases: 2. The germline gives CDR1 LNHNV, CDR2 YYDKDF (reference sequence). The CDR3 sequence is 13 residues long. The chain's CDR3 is CATRQGVNEKLFF. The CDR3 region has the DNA TGTGCCACCCGACAGGGGGTTAATGAAAAACTGTTTTTT.

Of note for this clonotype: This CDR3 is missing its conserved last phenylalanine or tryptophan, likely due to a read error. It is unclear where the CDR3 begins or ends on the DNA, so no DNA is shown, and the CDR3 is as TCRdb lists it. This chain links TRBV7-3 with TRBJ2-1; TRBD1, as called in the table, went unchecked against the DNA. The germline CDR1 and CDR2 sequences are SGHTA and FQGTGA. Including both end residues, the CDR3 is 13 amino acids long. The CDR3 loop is CASSLGPGQFNNL.

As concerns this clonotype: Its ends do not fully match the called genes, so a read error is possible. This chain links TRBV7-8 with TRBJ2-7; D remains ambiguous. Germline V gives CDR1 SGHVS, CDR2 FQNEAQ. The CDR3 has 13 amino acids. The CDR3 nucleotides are TGTGCCAGCAGCTTAGCGGAGACCACTGAAGCTTTCTTC. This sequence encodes CASSLAETTEAFF.

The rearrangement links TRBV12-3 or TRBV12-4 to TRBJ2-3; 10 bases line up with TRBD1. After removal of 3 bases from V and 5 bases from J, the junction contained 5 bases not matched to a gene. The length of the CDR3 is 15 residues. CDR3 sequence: CASSFPGQGIDTQYF. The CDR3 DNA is TGTGCCAGCAGTTTTCCGGGACAGGGGATAGATACGCAGTATTTT.

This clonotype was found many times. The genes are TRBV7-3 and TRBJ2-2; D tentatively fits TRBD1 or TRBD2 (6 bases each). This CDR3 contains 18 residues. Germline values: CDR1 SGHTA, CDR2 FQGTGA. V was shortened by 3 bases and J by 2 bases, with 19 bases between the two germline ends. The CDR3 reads CASSFPPEGGRNTGELFF. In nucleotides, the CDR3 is TGTGCCAGCAGCTTCCCTCCTGAGGGGGGCCGTAACACCGGGGAGCTGTTTTTT.

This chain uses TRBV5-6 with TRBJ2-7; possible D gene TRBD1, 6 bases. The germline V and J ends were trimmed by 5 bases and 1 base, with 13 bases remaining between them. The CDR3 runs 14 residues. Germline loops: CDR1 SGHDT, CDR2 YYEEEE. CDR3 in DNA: TGTGCCAGCAGATGGACAGACGGGTCCTACGAGCAGTACTTC. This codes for CASRWTDGSYEQYF.

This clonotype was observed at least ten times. The CDR3 region has the DNA TGTGCCAGCAGCTTCCGACGGAATTATAGCAATCAGCCCCAGCATTTT. Translated: CASSFRRNYSNQPQHF. The J gene is TRBJ1-5, the V gene TRBV13; D gene uncertain. This CDR3 is 16 amino acids long. The ends were cut back, 3 bases at V and 0 bases at J, with 12 bases in the middle. Germline assignment: CDR1 PRHDT and CDR2 FYEKMQ (reference sequence).

The CDR3 here is CASSRGALSGETGELFF. The CDR3 nucleotides read TGTGCCAGCAGTCGAGGGGCGTTATCTGGGGAGACCGGGGAGCTGTTTTTT. The chain links TRBV12-3 or TRBV12-4 to TRBJ2-2, with D perhaps assigned TRBD1 or TRBD2 (5 bases each). The CDR3 runs to 17 residues. V was trimmed by 5 bases and J by 5 bases, leaving 21 bases between them.

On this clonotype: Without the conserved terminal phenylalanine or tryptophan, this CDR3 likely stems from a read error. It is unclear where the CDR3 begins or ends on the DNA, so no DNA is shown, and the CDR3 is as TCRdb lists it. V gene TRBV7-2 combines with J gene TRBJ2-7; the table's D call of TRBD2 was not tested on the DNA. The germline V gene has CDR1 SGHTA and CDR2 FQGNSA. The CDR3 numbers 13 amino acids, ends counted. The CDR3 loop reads CASSVWKRGWNTD.